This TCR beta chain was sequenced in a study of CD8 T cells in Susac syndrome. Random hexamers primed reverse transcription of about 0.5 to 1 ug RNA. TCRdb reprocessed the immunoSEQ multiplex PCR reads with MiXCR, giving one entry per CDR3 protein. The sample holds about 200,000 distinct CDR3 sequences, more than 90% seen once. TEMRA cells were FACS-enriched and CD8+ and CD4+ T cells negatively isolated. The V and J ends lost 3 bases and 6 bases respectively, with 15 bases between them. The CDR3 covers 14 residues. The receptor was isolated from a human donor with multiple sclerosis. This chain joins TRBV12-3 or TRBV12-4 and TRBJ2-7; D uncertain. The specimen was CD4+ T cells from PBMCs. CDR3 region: CASSFGYSFGEQYF. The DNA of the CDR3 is TGTGCCAGCAGTTTCGGCTACAGCTTCGGCGAGCAGTACTTC.